This T cell receptor (beta chain) was identified during a study of technical replicates of blood from a few donors. Clones were read by immunoSEQ multiplex PCR, and TCRdb kept only the in-frame ones, dropping some. The sample lists tens of thousands of clones; 90% to 95% were seen once. The CDR3 is 15 residues long. CDR1 MGHRA and CDR2 YSYEKL come from the germline V gene. Trimming at V came to 6 bases and at J to 9 bases, leaving 12 bases not matched to a gene. This TCR was sampled from a human donor in good health. Sequencing was performed on T cells isolated from PBMCs. This chain uses TRBV4-1 with TRBJ2-1; 9 bases are a match to TRBD2. This CDR3 reads CASRRGGSQHSEQFF. The CDR3 nucleotides read TGCGCCAGCAGGCGGGGGGGGTCCCAACACAGTGAGCAGTTCTTC.